These 5 T cell receptor beta chains were all obtained from the same sample, sequenced in a study of blood T cell repertoires in COVID-19. Generated by immunoSEQ multiplex PCR, the TCRdb table keeps only in-frame clones and is missing some. The sample carries roughly 330,000 clones, more than 70% recorded once. The sample taken for sequencing was peripheral blood. The source of these receptors is a woman between 45 and 60 years old with acute or convalescent COVID-19.

This clone was counted between two and nine times. This chain uses TRBV21-1 with TRBJ2-7; the table's D call, TRBD2, was not checked against the DNA. TRBV21-1 is a known pseudogene. The CDR3 sequence is 12 residues long. The CDR3 loop is CASKTASYEQYV. The DNA of the CDR3 is TGTGCCAGCAAGACTGCCTCCTACGAGCAGTACGTC.

The chain's CDR3 is CASGGTGSNEQFF. For the CDR3, the DNA is TGTGCTAGTGGAGGGACAGGGTCGAATGAGCAGTTCTTC. The J gene is TRBJ2-1, the V gene TRBV12-5; 9 bases fit TRBD1. J was trimmed by 7 bases and V by 6 bases; bases with no gene match: 4. The CDR3 has 13 residues. Germline-derived CDR1 and CDR2 are LGHNT and FRNRAP.

The chain joins TRBV7-7 to TRBJ2-5, with 10 positions matching TRBD2. The J segment lost 0 bases and the V segment lost 4 bases, leaving 2 bases of the junction unmatched. This CDR3 spans 15 amino acids. The V gene's germline CDR1 is SSHAT and CDR2 FNYEAQ (reference sequence). CDR3 sequence (DNA): TGTGCCAGCAGCTCTGGACTAGCGGACCAAGAGACCCAGTACTTC. It encodes CASSSGLADQETQYF. The full variable domain, its missing parts supplied by reference TRBV7-7 and TRBJ2-5, is GAGVSQSPRYKVTKRGQDVTLRCDPISSHATLYWYQQALGQGPEFLTYFNYEAQPDKSGLPSDRFSAERPEGSISTLTIQRTEQRDSAMYRCASSSGLADQETQYFGPGTRLLVL.

This clone showed up just once. The chain recombines TRBV6-5 with TRBJ1-6, with D uncertain. The CDR3 runs 12 residues. Germline values: CDR1 MNHEY, CDR2 SVGAGI. V was cut by 7 bases and J by 12 bases, with 13 bases left in between. The CDR3 region is CASTTMNRPLHF. For the CDR3, the DNA is TGTGCCAGCACCACCATGAACAGACCCCTCCACTTT.

This sequence joins TRBV5-1 and TRBJ1-1; tentative D call: TRBD1 (5 bases). The CDR3 is 14 residues long. CDR1 and CDR2 from the germline V gene are SGHRS and YFSETQ. Trimming stripped 4 bases from V and 1 base from J, with 11 bases between. The CDR3 bases are TGCGCCAGCAGCGCCGGCGGGGGGAACACTGAAGCTTTCTTT. This gives the protein CASSAGGGNTEAFF.